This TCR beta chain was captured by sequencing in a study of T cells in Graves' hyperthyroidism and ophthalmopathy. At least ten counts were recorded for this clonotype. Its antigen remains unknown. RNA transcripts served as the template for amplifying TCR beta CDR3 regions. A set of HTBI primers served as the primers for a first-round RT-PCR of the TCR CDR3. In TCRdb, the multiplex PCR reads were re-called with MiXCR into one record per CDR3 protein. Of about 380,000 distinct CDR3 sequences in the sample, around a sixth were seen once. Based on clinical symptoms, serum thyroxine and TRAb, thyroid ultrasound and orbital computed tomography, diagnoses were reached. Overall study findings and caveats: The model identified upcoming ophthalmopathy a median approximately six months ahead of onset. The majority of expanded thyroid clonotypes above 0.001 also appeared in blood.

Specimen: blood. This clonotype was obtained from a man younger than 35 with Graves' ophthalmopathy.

The CDR3 spells CASQGLAKNIQYF. The CDR3 DNA follows: TGTGCCAGTCAGGGCCTAGCCAAAAACATTCAGTACTTC. The V gene is TRBV12-3 or TRBV12-4, the J gene TRBJ2-4, with a weak D call TRBD1 (5 bases). V was trimmed by 9 bases and J by 0 bases, leaving 9 bases between them. The CDR3 loop spans 13 amino acids.